The present TCR beta chain was sequenced within a study of blood T cell repertoires in COVID-19. Study summary: Researchers got acute and convalescent COVID-19 samples from the United States, Italy and Spain. PBMCs, B-cell-depleted T cells, or T cells provided the cDNA or gDNA that made up the material.

The CDR3 runs 12 residues. CDR1 KGHSH and CDR2 LQKENI come from the germline V gene. Between the trimmed V and J ends, which lost 1 base and 7 bases, there was a span of 8 bases. Per the authors' pipeline: Cell counts per sample came from amplifying reference gene primers. Some clones are missing from TCRdb's copy, which holds only in-frame ones; the method was immunoSEQ multiplex PCR. From that table come the V and J calls and clone size; the DNA was used to work out D and trimming. Of some 180,000 clones in the sample, roughly three quarters were seen once. The specimen was peripheral blood. This chain uses TRBV18 with TRBJ2-7, with D possibly matching TRBD1 (6 bases). The sequence came from a woman aged 45 to 65 with active or convalescent COVID-19. The CDR3 here is CASSPLGQEQYF. CDR3 nucleotides: TGTGCCAGCTCACCACTTGGACAGGAGCAGTACTTC.